A single sample gave rise to the 19 T cell receptor beta chains below, sequenced in a study of OX40 agonist ivuxolimab in advanced cancers. Some clones are missing from TCRdb's copy, which holds only in-frame ones; the method was immunoSEQ multiplex PCR. The repertoire includes 10,000 or so clones, around 80% of them detected once, and about 14% sits in the top ten. The sample here was CD4+ or CD8+ T cells sorted from blood, taken in a trial of the OX40 agonist ivuxolimab. These receptors were collected from an adult with an advanced solid tumor such as melanoma, head and neck, liver or kidney cancer.

By share of the sample, this clone is medium-sized (0.01 to 0.1%). J is TRBJ2-3 and V is TRBV27, with D possibly being TRBD2 (6 bases). The CDR3 spans 14 residues. In germline, CDR1 is MNHEY, CDR2 SMNVEV (reference sequence). Deletions cut 8 bases from V and 4 bases from J, with 16 bases between. The CDR3 loop is CASSREQFPDTQYF. DNA of the CDR3: TGTGCCAGCTCACGGGAGCAGTTCCCAGATACGCAGTATTTT.

This clone has just a few counts. The CDR3 is CASSYGRGMYYEQYF. In DNA form, the CDR3 reads TGTGCCAGCAGTTACGGCAGGGGAATGTACTACGAGCAGTACTTC. The chain has TRBV6-5 and TRBJ2-7; D perhaps matches TRBD1 (6 bases). Deletions cut 2 bases from V and 3 bases from J, with 14 bases between. Germline V lookup: CDR1 MNHEY, CDR2 SVGAGI. The length of the CDR3 is 15 residues.

In this sample, this clone turned up a few times. At one end the junction does not follow the germline gene, possibly because of a read error. The rearrangement uses TRBV6-4 and TRBJ2-6; 13 bases are shared with TRBD2. The CDR3 consists of 17 residues. Germline V gene data show CDR1 as MRHNA and CDR2 as SNTAGT. CDR3 bases: TGTGCCACCAGTGATGGACTAGCGGGAGCCTGGGCCAACGTCCTGACTTTC. Amino acid sequence: CATSDGLAGAWANVLTF.

This clone was recorded a few times. Other DNA sequences within the sample encode an identical CDR3. The V and J genes are TRBV6-4 and TRBJ1-1; 7 bases fit TRBD1. The V and J ends lost 0 bases and 5 bases, in that order; junction bases with no gene match: 0. Germline CDR1 is MRHNA and CDR2 is SNTAGT. This CDR3 contains 13 residues. The CDR3, as DNA: TGTGCCAGCAGTGACTCACAGGGGACTGAAGCTTTCTTT. It is translated as CASSDSQGTEAFF.

The CDR3 here is CASSITDGETYEQYF. The CDR3 DNA reads TGTGCCAGTAGTATAACGGACGGAGAAACCTACGAGCAGTACTTC. V is TRBV19 and J is TRBJ2-7; no clear D. Trimming stripped 2 bases from V and 2 bases from J, with 13 bases between. Germline-derived CDR1 and CDR2 are LNHDA and SQIVND (reference sequence). The CDR3 length is 15 residues. Combining the CDR3 with reference TRBV19 and TRBJ2-7 gives the whole variable domain DGGITQSPKYLFRKEGQNVTLSCEQNLNHDAMYWYRQDPGQGLRLIYYSQIVNDFQKGDIAEGYSVSREKKESFPLTVTSAQKNPTAFYLCASSITDGETYEQYFGPGTRLTVT.

This chain links TRBV2 with TRBJ1-1, with 7 bases fitting TRBD1. From germline, CDR1 is SNHLY and CDR2 FYNNEI. The V gene end was trimmed by 5 bases and the J gene end by 3 bases; junction bases not matched to a gene: 3. CDR3 size: 13 residues. The CDR3 sequence is CASSRTGDTEAFF. In DNA, the CDR3 is TGTGCCAGCAGTAGGACAGGCGACACTGAAGCTTTCTTT.

The chain has TRBV6-1 and TRBJ2-7; unclear D gene. From germline, CDR1 is MNHNS and CDR2 SASEGT. With 6 bases removed from V and 2 bases from J, the gap between germline ends came to 8 bases. The CDR3 consists of 12 residues. The CDR3 bases are TGTGCCAGCAGCTCCGATGCCTACGAGCAGTACTTC. As protein: CASSSDAYEQYF.

This clone has a single count. The chain combines TRBV5-4 with TRBJ1-2; weak D call: TRBD1 (5 bases). Trimming shortened V by 4 bases and J by 5 bases, and 9 bases separated the two germline ends. CDR1 and CDR2 (germline): SGHNT, YYREEE (reference sequence). CDR3 size: 12 residues. The CDR3 nucleotides read TGTGCCAGCAGCATCCAGGGTTATGGCTACACCTTC. Translated, it gives CASSIQGYGYTF.

The chain joins TRBV5-5 to TRBJ2-7; 11 bases are shared with TRBD1. CDR3 length: 16 residues. The V gene end was trimmed by 0 bases and the J gene end by 6 bases; junction bases not matched to a gene: 8. Per the germline V gene, CDR1 is SGHKS and CDR2 is YYEKEE (reference sequence). The CDR3 sequence: CASSLVRAGQGGEQYF. The CDR3 DNA follows: TGTGCCAGCAGCTTGGTGAGGGCGGGACAGGGGGGCGAGCAGTACTTC.

The chain recombines TRBV10-1 with TRBJ2-2, with 7 positions matching TRBD2. V lost 5 bases, J lost 7 bases, and 13 bases stayed unmatched. The CDR3 is made up of 16 amino acids. The germline V gene encodes CDR1 WNHNN and CDR2 SYGVQD (reference sequence). The chain's CDR3 is CASSQKTGGGSGELFF. The CDR3 bases are TGCGCCAGCAGTCAAAAGACCGGGGGAGGGAGCGGGGAGCTGTTTTTT.

V gene TRBV7-9 combines with J gene TRBJ2-7, with D perhaps matching TRBD1 or TRBD2 (5 bases each). Germline V gene sequence: CDR1 SEHNR, CDR2 FQNEAQ (reference sequence). This CDR3 comprises 14 residues. Trimming removed 1 base at V and 2 bases at J, with 9 bases between. CDR3 in amino acids: CASSLVGVAYEQYF. CDR3 DNA: TGTGCCAGCAGCTTAGTGGGGGTTGCCTACGAGCAGTACTTC.

This clone came up a few times. The chain recombines TRBV18 with TRBJ2-7; D perhaps matches TRBD2 (6 bases). This CDR3 comprises 15 residues. Per the germline V gene, CDR1 is KGHSH and CDR2 is LQKENI. V lost 0 bases to trimming and J lost 2 bases, with 11 bases between them. CDR3 residues: CASSPPRGSTYEQYF. In DNA form, the CDR3 reads TGTGCCAGCTCACCACCTCGGGGGTCTACCTACGAGCAGTACTTC.

The rearrangement joins TRBV21-1 to TRBJ1-1. TRBV21-1 is a known pseudogene. The CDR3 loop spans 15 amino acids. CDR3 bases: TGTGCCAGCAGCTACCGCTACACAATTCGCACTGAAGCTTTCTTT. It encodes CASSYRYTIRTEAFF.

The rearrangement uses TRBV9 and TRBJ1-2, with 9 bases that match TRBD1. The germline V gene encodes CDR1 SGDLS and CDR2 YYNGEE. The CDR3 contains 13 residues. With 0 bases clipped from V and 8 bases from J, the junction kept 2 bases outside the gene matches. CDR3 loop: CASSVGQGGGYTF. CDR3 in DNA: TGTGCCAGCAGCGTAGGACAGGGGGGAGGCTACACCTTC.

The chain couples TRBV5-4 to TRBJ1-4; D ambiguous. Germline CDR1 is SGHNT and CDR2 is YYREEE (reference sequence). Trimming pared 2 bases from V and 6 bases from J, leaving 14 bases between. This CDR3 is 15 amino acids long. In DNA, the CDR3 is TGTGCCAGCAGCTTCGGGCATCTTGTCGATGAAAAACTGTTTTTT. Translated, it gives CASSFGHLVDEKLFF.

The chain couples TRBV7-9 to TRBJ2-5; D tentatively fits TRBD1 or TRBD2 (5 bases each). Trimming cost V 5 bases and J 5 bases, with 12 bases left between them. The germline CDR1 and CDR2 sequences are SEHNR and FQNEAQ (reference sequence). CDR3 length: 13 residues. The CDR3 DNA follows: TGTGCCAGCAGCCCTAACTGGGGGGAGACCCAGTACTTC. This encodes CASSPNWGETQYF.

This chain joins TRBV7-6 and TRBJ2-7; D possibly corresponds to TRBD2 (5 bases). This CDR3 is 15 amino acids long. V was trimmed by 0 bases and J by 5 bases, leaving 14 bases between them. The germline V gene has CDR1 SGHVS and CDR2 FNYEAQ. CDR3: CASSLAETGWNEQYF. As DNA, the CDR3 is TGTGCCAGCAGCTTAGCGGAGACGGGATGGAACGAGCAGTACTTC.

This sequence joins TRBV5-1 and TRBJ2-1, with D tentatively TRBD1 (6 bases). The CDR3 loop spans 17 amino acids. Trimming removed 0 bases from V and 5 bases from J, with 18 bases in between. Germline CDR1 SGHRS, CDR2 YFSETQ. This chain's CDR3 is CASSLEAGGGRHNEQFF. The CDR3 DNA follows: TGCGCCAGCAGCTTGGAGGCGGGTGGGGGCCGGCACAATGAGCAGTTCTTC.

V is TRBV27 and J is TRBJ1-4; no firm D call. The CDR3 is 14 residues long. Trimming took off 2 bases at V and 4 bases at J, with 8 bases between the two ends. Germline V lookup: CDR1 MNHEY, CDR2 SMNVEV (reference sequence). The CDR3 loop is CASSLRFNNEKLFF. The CDR3 DNA sequence: TGTGCCAGCAGTTTAAGATTCAATAATGAAAAACTGTTTTTT.